Reported below is one TCR beta chain. The CDR3 length is 14 residues. Trimming shortened V by 0 bases and J by 5 bases, and 9 bases separated the two germline ends. Germline loops: CDR1 SGHKS, CDR2 YYEKEE (reference sequence). The data were taken from a study of blood T cell repertoires in COVID-19. The protocol was immunoSEQ multiplex PCR, while the TCRdb copy is restricted to in-frame clones and leaves out a portion. Among about 59,000 clones, around three quarters were seen once, and the ten largest hold approximately 3.4%. The sequencing input was peripheral blood. The chain has TRBV5-5 and TRBJ1-5, with a tentative D call TRBD1 (6 bases). This TCR was recovered from a man aged 55-75 years with acute or convalescent COVID-19. CDR3 protein: CASSLGQEDQPQHF. CDR3 nucleotide sequence: TGTGCCAGCAGCTTGGGACAGGAGGATCAGCCCCAGCATTTT.